These T cell receptor beta chains were read from a single sample in a study of radiation and T cells in renal cell carcinoma. Only in-frame clones appear in the TCRdb table, and some are missing; sequencing was by immunoSEQ multiplex PCR. Here the sample spans about 49,000 clones, 83% being singletons. The material was blood, obtained from a patient whose treatment included radiotherapy and nephrectomy. Source of these receptors: a woman aged 70 to 79 with renal cell carcinoma. Each CDR3 is given with its conserved first and last residue. A D gene is named only where the DNA matches it firmly. Rows may omit the clone size; those that give it use once, few, many or a size class.

d_call: TRBD1
j_call: TRBJ1-1
clone_size: .
v_call: TRBV7-8
cdr3_nt: TGTGCCAGCAGCTTAGGAGCAGGGGGGGCTCGGAACACTGAAGCTTTCTTT
cdr3_aa: CASSLGAGGARNTEAFF

d_call: TRBD2
j_call: TRBJ2-3
clone_size: few
v_call: TRBV7-2
cdr3_nt: TGTGCCAGCAACTTAAGGCTAGCGGGACCTAGCACAGATACGCAGTATTTT
cdr3_aa: CASNLRLAGPSTDTQYF

d_call: .
j_call: TRBJ2-3
clone_size: few
v_call: TRBV10-3
cdr3_nt: TGTGCCATCAGTGAATGGGGTACAGATACGCAGTATTTT
cdr3_aa: CAISEWGTDTQYF

d_call: TRBD2
j_call: TRBJ2-1
clone_size: .
v_call: TRBV7-2
cdr3_nt: TGTGCCAGCAGCTCGGGACTAGAGGCGCACAATGAGCAGTTCTTC
cdr3_aa: CASSSGLEAHNEQFF

d_call: .
j_call: TRBJ2-7
clone_size: .
v_call: TRBV25-1
cdr3_nt: TGTGCCCCTTGGGAGCAGTACTTC
cdr3_aa: CAPWEQYF

d_call: .
j_call: TRBJ2-1
clone_size: .
v_call: TRBV4-1
cdr3_nt: TGCGCCAGCAGCCAAGCGGACCGATTTGATGAGCAGTTCTTC
cdr3_aa: CASSQADRFDEQFF

d_call: .
j_call: TRBJ2-3
clone_size: .
v_call: TRBV27
cdr3_nt: TGTGCCAGCAGTTTAGGGCTGCCCGACACAGATACGCAGTATTTT
cdr3_aa: CASSLGLPDTDTQYF

d_call: .
j_call: TRBJ1-2
clone_size: .
v_call: TRBV6-5
cdr3_nt: TGTGCCAGCAGTTACTCGAATCGGGCTGGCTACACCTTC
cdr3_aa: CASSYSNRAGYTF

d_call: .
j_call: TRBJ2-2
clone_size: .
v_call: TRBV11-2
cdr3_nt: TGTGCCACCCTCTATCGCGGGGAGCTGTTTTTT
cdr3_aa: CATLYRGELFF

d_call: .
j_call: TRBJ2-5
clone_size: .
v_call: TRBV5-6
cdr3_nt: TGTGCCAGCAGCGGCGGGACCGGAGAGACCCAGTACTTC
cdr3_aa: CASSGGTGETQYF

d_call: .
j_call: TRBJ1-5
clone_size: .
v_call: TRBV6-1
cdr3_nt: TGTGCCAGCAGTGAAAGTCAGGGATACAATCAGCCCCAGCATTTT
cdr3_aa: CASSESQGYNQPQHF

d_call: .
j_call: TRBJ2-7
clone_size: .
v_call: TRBV15
cdr3_nt: TGTGCCACCAGCAGAGATCTGTTCGGGAACTACGAGCAGTACTTC
cdr3_aa: CATSRDLFGNYEQYF

d_call: .
j_call: TRBJ2-2
clone_size: .
v_call: TRBV5-1
cdr3_nt: TGCGCCAGCAGCCCCGGGACTTCGAACACCGGGGAGCTGTTTTTT
cdr3_aa: CASSPGTSNTGELFF

d_call: .
j_call: TRBJ2-1
clone_size: .
v_call: TRBV4-2
cdr3_nt: TGTGCCAGCAGCCAAGCAGAAAGGGGGGCTGAGGATGAGCAGTTCTTC
cdr3_aa: CASSQAERGAEDEQFF

d_call: TRBD1
j_call: TRBJ1-1
clone_size: .
v_call: TRBV5-1
cdr3_nt: TGCGCCAGCAGCTTAGCAGGGGGCGCGAGCACTGAAGCTTTCTTT
cdr3_aa: CASSLAGGASTEAFF